This paragraph covers one T cell receptor beta chain sequence. This CDR3 spans 14 amino acids. V lost 2 bases and J lost 4, with 9 bases in between. Germline loops: CDR1 MDHEN, CDR2 SYDVKM. This record comes from a study of PD-L1 blockade in urothelial cancer. Across the study: Blood samples had a median of approximately 150,000 T cells.

The repertoire was sequenced with immunoSEQ multiplex PCR; TCRdb's copy has only in-frame clones and lacks some. The sample records approximately 36,000 clones, 75% to 90% being singletons. As for time point: peripheral blood 6 weeks after treatment start. This clonotype was sampled from a man in his forties or fifties with urothelial cancer. This chain connects TRBV28 to TRBJ1-3; D is unclear. The sequencing used PBMCs, collected around atezolizumab (anti-PD-L1) treatment. DNA of the CDR3: TGTGCCAGCAGTTTACTGGGAGGAGGAAACACCATATATTTT. Protein sequence: CASSLLGGGNTIYF. The entire variable domain, with the rest obtained from reference TRBV28 and TRBJ1-3, is as follows: DVKVTQSSRYLVKRTGEKVFLECVQDMDHENMFWYRQDPGLGLRLIYFSYDVKMKEKGDIPEGYSVSREKKERFSLILESASTNQTSMYLCASSLLGGGNTIYFGEGSWLTVV.